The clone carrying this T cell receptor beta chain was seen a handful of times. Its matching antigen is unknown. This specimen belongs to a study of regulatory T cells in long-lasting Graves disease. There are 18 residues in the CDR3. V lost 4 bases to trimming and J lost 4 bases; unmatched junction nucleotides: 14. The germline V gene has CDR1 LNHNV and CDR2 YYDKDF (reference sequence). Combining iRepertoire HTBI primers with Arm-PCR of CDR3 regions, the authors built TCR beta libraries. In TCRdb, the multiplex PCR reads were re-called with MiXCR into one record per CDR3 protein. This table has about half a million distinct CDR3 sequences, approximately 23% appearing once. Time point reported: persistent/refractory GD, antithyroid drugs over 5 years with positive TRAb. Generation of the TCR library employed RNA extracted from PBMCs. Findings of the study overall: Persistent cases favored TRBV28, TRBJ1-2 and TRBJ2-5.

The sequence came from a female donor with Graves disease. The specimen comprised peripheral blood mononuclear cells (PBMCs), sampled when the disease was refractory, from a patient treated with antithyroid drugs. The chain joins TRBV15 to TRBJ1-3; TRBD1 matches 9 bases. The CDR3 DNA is TGTGCCACCAGCAAAGGACAGGGGCTCATCAGTCGCGGAAACACCATATATTTT. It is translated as CATSKGQGLISRGNTIYF.